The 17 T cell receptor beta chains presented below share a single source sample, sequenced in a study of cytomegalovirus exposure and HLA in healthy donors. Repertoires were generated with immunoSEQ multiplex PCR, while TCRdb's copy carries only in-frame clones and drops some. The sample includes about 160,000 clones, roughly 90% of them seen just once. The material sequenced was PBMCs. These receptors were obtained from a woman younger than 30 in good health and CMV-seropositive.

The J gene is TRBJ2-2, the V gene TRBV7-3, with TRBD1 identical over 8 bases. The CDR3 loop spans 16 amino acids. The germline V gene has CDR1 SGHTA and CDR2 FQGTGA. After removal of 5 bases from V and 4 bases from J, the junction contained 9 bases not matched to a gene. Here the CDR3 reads CASSPTGQGGTGELFF. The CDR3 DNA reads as TGTGCCAGCAGCCCTACAGGACAGGGTGGCACCGGGGAGCTGTTTTTT. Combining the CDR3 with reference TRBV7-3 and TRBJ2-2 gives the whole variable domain GAGVSQTPSNKVTEKGKYVELRCDPISGHTALYWYRQSLGQGPEFLIYFQGTGAADDSGLPNDRFFAVRPEGSVSTLKIQRTERGDSAVYLCASSPTGQGGTGELFFGEGSRLTVL.

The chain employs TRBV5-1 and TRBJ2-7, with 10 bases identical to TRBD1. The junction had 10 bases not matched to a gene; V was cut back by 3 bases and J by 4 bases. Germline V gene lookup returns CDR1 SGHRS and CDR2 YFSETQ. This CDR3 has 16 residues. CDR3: CASSSLRDRGPYEQYF. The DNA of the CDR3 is TGCGCCAGCAGCTCCCTGAGGGACAGGGGACCTTACGAGCAGTACTTC. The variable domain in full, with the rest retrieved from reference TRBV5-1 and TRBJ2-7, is KAGVTQTPRYLIKTRGQQVTLSCSPISGHRSVSWYQQTPGQGLQFLFEYFSETQRNKGNFPGRFSGRQFSNSRSEMNVSTLELGDSALYLCASSSLRDRGPYEQYFGPGTRLTVT.

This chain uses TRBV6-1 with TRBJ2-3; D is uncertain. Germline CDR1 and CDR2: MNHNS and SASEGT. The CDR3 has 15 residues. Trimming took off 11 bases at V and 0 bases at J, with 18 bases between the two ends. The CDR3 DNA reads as TGTGCCGGCTCCTCCTTTAGCCGGAGCACAGATACGCAGTATTTT. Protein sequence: CAGSSFSRSTDTQYF.

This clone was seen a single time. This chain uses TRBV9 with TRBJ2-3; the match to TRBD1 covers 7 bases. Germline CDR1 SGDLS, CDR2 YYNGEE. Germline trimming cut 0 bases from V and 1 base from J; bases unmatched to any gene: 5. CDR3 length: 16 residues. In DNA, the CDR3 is TGTGCCAGCAGCGTAGCTTTAACAGGGGGCACAGATACGCAGTATTTT. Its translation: CASSVALTGGTDTQYF.

CDR3 in amino acids: CASSFYGANVLTF. DNA for the CDR3: TGTGCCAGCAGTTTCTATGGGGCCAACGTCCTGACTTTC. This sequence joins TRBV27 and TRBJ2-6; D unresolved. The CDR3 consists of 13 residues. Germline lookup yields CDR1 MNHEY and CDR2 SMNVEV (reference sequence). V was cut by 3 bases and J by 3 bases, with 3 bases left in between.

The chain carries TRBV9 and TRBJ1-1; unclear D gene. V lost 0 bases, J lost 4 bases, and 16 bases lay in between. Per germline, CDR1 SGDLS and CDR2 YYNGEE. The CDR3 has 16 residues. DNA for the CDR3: TGTGCCAGCAGCGTAGAGGCTCATCTGAGGAGCACTGAAGCTTTCTTT. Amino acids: CASSVEAHLRSTEAFF.

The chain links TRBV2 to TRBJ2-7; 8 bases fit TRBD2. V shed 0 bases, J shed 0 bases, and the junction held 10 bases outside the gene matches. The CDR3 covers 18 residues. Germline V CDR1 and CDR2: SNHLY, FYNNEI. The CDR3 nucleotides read TGTGCCAGCAGTGAAGCGCTAGCGGGCACAATTTTCTCCTACGAGCAGTACTTC. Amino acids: CASSEALAGTIFSYEQYF.

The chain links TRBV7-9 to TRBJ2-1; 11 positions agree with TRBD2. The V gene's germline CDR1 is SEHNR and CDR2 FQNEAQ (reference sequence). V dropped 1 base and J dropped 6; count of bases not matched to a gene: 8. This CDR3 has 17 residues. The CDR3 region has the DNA TGTGCCAGCAGCTTAGGACTAGCGGGAAGGGTTGGCAATGAGCAGTTCTTC. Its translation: CASSLGLAGRVGNEQFF.

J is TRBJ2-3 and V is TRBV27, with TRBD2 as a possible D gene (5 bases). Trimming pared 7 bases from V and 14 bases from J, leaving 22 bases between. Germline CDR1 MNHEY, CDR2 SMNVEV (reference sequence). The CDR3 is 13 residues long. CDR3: CASTQKMGTSGYF. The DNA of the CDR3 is TGTGCCAGCACCCAAAAGATGGGAACTAGTGGGTATTTT.

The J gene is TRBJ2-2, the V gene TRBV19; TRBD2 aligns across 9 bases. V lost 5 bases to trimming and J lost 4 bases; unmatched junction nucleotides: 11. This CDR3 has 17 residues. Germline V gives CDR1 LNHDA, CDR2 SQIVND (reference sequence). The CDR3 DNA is TGTGCCAGTAGTCCACTCCTCAGCGGGAGGCTCACCGGGGAGCTGTTTTTT. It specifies CASSPLLSGRLTGELFF.

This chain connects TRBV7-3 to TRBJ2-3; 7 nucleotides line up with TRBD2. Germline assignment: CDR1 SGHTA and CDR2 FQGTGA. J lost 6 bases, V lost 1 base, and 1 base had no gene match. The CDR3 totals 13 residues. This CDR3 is CASSLKGGDTQYF. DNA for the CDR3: TGTGCCAGCAGCTTAAAGGGAGGGGATACGCAGTATTTT.

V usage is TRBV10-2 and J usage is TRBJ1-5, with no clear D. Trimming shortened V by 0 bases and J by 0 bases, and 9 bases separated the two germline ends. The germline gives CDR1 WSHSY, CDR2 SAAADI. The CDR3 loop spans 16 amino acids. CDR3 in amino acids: CASSESAGYSNQPQHF. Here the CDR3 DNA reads TGCGCCAGCAGTGAGTCGGCAGGCTATAGCAATCAGCCCCAGCATTTT.

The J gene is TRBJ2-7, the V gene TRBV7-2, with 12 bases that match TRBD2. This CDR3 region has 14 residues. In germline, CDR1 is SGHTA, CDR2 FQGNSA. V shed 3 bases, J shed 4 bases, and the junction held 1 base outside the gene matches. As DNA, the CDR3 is TGTGCCAGCAGCTTCGGGACTAGCGGGTACGAGCAGTACTTC. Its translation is CASSFGTSGYEQYF. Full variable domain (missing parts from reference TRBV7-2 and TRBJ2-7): GAGVSQSPSNKVTEKGKDVELRCDPISGHTALYWYRQSLGQGLEFLIYFQGNSAPDKSGLPSDRFSAERTGGSVSTLTIQRTQQEDSAVYLCASSFGTSGYEQYFGPGTRLTVT.

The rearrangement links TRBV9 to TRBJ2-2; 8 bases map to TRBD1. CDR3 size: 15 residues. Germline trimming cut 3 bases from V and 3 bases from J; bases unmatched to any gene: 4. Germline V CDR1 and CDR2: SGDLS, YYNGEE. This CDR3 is CASSAQGADTGELFF. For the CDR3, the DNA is TGTGCCAGCAGCGCCCAGGGGGCGGACACCGGGGAGCTGTTTTTT.

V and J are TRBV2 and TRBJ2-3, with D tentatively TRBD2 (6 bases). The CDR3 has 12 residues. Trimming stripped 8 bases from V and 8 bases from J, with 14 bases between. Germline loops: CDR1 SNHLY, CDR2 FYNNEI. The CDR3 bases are TGTGCCAGCGGAACCGGGGGAGCTACGCAGTATTTT. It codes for CASGTGGATQYF.

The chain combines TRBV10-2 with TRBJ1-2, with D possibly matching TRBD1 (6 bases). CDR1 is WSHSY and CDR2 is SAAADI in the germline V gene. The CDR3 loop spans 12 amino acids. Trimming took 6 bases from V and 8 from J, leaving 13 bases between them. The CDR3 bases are TGCGCCAGCAGAGGACAGTCGCAGGGCTACACCTTC. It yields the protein CASRGQSQGYTF.

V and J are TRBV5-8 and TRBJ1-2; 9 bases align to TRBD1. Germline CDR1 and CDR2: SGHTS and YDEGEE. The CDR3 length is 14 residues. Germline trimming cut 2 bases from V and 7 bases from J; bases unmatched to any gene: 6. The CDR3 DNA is TGTGCCAGCAGCTTACTGGGACAGGGTCGTGGCTACACCTTC. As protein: CASSLLGQGRGYTF.